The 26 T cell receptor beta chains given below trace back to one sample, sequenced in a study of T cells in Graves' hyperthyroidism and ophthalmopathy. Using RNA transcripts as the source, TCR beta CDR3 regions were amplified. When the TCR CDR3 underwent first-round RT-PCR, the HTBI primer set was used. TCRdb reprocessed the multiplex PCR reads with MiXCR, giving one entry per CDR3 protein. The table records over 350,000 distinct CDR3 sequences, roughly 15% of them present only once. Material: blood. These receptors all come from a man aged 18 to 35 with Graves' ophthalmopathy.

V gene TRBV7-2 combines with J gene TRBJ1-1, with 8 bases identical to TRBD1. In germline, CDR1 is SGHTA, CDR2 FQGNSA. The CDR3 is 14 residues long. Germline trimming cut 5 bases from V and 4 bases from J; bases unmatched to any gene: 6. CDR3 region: CASSPQQGVTEAFF. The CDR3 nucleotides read TGTGCCAGCAGCCCCCAACAGGGGGTCACTGAAGCTTTCTTT.

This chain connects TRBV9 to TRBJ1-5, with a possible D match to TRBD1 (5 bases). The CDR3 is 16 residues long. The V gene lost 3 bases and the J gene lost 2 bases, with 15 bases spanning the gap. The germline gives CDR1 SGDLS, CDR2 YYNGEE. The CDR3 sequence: CASSADGGGGNQPQHF. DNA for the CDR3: TGTGCCAGCAGCGCGGATGGGGGGGGGGGCAATCAGCCCCAGCATTTT.

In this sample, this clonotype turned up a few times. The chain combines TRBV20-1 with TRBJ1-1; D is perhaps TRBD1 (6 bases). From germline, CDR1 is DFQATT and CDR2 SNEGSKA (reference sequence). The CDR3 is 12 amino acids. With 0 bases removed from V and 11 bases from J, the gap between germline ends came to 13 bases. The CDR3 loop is CSAREGGPVAFF. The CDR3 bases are TGCAGTGCTAGAGAAGGGGGACCGGTTGCTTTCTTT.

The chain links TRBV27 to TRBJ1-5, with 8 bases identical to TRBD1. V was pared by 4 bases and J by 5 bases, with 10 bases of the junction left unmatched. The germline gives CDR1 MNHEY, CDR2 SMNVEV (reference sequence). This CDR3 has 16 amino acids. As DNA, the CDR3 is TGTGCCAGCAGTTCGAAATCGGGACAGGAGCATCAGCCCCAGCATTTT. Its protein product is CASSSKSGQEHQPQHF.

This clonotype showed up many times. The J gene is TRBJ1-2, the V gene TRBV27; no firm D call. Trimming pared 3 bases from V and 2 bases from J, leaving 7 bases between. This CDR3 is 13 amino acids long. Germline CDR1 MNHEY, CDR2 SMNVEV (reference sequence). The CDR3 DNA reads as TGTGCCAGCAGTTTCCAGGCGAACTATGGCTACACCTTC. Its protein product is CASSFQANYGYTF.

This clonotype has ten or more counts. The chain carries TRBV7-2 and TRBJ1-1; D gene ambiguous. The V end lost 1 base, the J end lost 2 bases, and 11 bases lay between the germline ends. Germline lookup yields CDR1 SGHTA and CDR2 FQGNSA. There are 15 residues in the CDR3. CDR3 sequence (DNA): TGTGCCAGCAGCTTAGAAGTGACACTTAACACTGAAGCTTTCTTT. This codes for CASSLEVTLNTEAFF.

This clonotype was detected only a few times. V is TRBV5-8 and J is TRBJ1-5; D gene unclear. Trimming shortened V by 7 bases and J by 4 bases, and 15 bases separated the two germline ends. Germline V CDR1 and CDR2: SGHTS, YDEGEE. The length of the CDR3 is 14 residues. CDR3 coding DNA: TGTGCCAGCTTAAGTCTCGGGAGTAATCAGCCCCAGCATTTT. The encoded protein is CASLSLGSNQPQHF.

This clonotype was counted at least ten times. DNA for the CDR3: TGCGCCAGCAGCTTTAACAGCCTTAACTATGGCTACACCTTC. This codes for CASSFNSLNYGYTF. The gene calls are TRBV5-1 and TRBJ1-2; D unresolved. The CDR3 is 14 amino acids. The V gene's germline CDR1 is SGHRS and CDR2 YFSETQ. The V and J ends lost 2 bases and 1 base respectively, with 9 bases between them.

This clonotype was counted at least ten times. The CDR3 DNA is TGTGCCAGCAGTTTGTTAGCAGGACATGGCTACACCTTC. This sequence encodes CASSLLAGHGYTF. V and J are TRBV27 and TRBJ1-2, with unresolved D. The CDR3 is 13 residues long. Germline V gene sequence: CDR1 MNHEY, CDR2 SMNVEV (reference sequence). Trimming removed 3 bases at V and 6 bases at J, with 11 bases between.

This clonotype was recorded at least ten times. Here the CDR3 DNA reads TGTGCCAGCAGTACGGGGTATAGCGGGAGCGGCAGCTCCTACGAGCAGTACTTC. Amino acid sequence: CASSTGYSGSGSSYEQYF. This chain links TRBV7-9 with TRBJ2-7; 9 nucleotides align to TRBD2. The CDR3 length is 18 residues. V gave up 6 bases and J gave up 0 bases; unmatched junction bases: 15. CDR1 is SEHNR, CDR2 FQNEAQ, per germline (reference sequence).

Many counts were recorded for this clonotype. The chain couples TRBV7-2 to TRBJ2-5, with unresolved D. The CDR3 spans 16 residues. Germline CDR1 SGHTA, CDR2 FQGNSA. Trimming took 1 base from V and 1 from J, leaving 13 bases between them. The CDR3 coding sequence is TGTGCCAGCAGCTTAGACCTCCGTGGGGTCCAAGAGACCCAGTACTTC. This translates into CASSLDLRGVQETQYF.

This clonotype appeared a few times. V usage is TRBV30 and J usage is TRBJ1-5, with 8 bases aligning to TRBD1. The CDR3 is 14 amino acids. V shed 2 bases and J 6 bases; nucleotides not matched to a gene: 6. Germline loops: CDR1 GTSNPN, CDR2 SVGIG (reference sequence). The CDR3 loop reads CAWSIGTGSQPQHF. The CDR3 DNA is TGTGCCTGGAGTATCGGGACAGGTTCTCAGCCCCAGCATTTT.

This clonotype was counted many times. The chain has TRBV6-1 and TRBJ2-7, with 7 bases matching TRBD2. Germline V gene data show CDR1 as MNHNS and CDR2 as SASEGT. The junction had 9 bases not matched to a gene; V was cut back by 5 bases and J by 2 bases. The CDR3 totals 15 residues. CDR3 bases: TGTGCCAGCAGTATGCCGGCGGGGGAGACCTACGAGCAGTACTTC. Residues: CASSMPAGETYEQYF.

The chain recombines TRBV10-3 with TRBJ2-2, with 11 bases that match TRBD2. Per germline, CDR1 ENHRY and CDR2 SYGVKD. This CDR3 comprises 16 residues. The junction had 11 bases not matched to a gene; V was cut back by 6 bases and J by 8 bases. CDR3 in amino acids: CAIRVSRLAGLGELFF. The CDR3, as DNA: TGTGCCATCAGGGTTTCTCGACTAGCGGGACTTGGGGAGCTGTTTTTT.

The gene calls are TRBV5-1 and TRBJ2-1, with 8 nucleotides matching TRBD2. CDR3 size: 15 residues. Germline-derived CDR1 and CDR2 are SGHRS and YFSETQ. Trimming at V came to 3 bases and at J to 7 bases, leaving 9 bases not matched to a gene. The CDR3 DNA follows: TGCGCCAGCAGCTCCCTAAGCGGGAGTACAAATGAGCAGTTCTTC. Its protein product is CASSSLSGSTNEQFF.

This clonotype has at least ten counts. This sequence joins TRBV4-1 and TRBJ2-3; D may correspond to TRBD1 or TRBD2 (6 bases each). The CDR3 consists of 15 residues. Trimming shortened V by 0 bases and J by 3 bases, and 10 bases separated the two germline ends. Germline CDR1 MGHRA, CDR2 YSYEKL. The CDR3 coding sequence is TGCGCCAGCAGCCAAGATCGGGGGACAACAGATACGCAGTATTTT. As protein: CASSQDRGTTDTQYF.

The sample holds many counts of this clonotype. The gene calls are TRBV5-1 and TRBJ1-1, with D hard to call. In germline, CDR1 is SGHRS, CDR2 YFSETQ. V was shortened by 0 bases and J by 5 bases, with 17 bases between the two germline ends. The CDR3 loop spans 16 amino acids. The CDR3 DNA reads TGCGCCAGCAGCTTGGTTCCCGGATCGGGAGGAACTGAAGCTTTCTTT. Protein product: CASSLVPGSGGTEAFF.

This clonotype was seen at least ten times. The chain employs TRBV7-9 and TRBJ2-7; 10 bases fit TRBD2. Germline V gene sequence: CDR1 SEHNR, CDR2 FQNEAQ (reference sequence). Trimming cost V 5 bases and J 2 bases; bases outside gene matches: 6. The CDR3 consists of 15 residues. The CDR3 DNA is TGTGCCAGCAGCCCCCTAGCGGGAGCGACCTACGAGCAGTACTTC. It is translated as CASSPLAGATYEQYF.

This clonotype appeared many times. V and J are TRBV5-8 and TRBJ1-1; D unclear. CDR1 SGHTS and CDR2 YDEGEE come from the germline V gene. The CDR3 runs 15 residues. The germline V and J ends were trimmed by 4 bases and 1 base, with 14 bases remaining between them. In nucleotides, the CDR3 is TGTGCCAGCAGCCAGTGGTTGGGGTCGAACACTGAAGCTTTCTTT. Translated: CASSQWLGSNTEAFF.

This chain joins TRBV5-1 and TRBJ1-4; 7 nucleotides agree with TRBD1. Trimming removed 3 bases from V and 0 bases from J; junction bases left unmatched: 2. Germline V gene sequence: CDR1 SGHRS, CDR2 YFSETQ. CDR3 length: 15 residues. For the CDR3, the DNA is TGCGCCAGCAGCTATGGACAGGCAACTAATGAAAAACTGTTTTTT. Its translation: CASSYGQATNEKLFF. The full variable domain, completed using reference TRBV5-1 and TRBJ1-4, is KAGVTQTPRYLIKTRGQQVTLSCSPISGHRSVSWYQQTPGQGLQFLFEYFSETQRNKGNFPGRFSGRQFSNSRSEMNVSTLELGDSALYLCASSYGQATNEKLFFGSGTQLSVL.

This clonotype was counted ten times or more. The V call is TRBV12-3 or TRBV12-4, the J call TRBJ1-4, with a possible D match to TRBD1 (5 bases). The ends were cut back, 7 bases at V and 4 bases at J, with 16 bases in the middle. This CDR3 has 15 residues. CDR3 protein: CASKPAGPFNEKLFF. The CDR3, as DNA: TGTGCCAGCAAACCGGCGGGACCGTTTAATGAAAAACTGTTTTTT.

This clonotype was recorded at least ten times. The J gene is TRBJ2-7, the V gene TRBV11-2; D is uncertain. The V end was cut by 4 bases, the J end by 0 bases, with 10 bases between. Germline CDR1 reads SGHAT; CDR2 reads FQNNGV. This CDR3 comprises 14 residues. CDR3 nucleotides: TGTGCCAGCAGCTCGGGTGGTTCCTCCTACGAGCAGTACTTC. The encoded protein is CASSSGGSSYEQYF.

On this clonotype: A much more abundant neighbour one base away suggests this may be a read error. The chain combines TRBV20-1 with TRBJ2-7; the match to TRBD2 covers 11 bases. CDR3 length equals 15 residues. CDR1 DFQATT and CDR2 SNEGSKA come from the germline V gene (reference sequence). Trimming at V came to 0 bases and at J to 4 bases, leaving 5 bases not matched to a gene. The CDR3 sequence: CSARDPTSGSYEQYF. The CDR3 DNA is TGCAGTGCTAGAGATCCAACTAGCGGGAGTTACGAGCAGTACTTC.

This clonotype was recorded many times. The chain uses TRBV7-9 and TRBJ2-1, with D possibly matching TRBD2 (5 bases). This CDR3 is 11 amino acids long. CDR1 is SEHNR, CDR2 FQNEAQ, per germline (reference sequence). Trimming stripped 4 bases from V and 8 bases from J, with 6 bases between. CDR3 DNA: TGTGCCAGCAGCTGGGAGTATGAGCAGTTCTTC. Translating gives CASSWEYEQFF.

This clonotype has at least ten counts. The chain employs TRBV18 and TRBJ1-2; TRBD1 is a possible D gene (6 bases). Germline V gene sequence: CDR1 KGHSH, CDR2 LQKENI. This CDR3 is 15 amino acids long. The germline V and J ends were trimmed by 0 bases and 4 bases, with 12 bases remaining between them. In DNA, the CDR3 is TGTGCCAGCTCACCACCTTCAGGGGTGGTCTATGGCTACACCTTC. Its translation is CASSPPSGVVYGYTF.

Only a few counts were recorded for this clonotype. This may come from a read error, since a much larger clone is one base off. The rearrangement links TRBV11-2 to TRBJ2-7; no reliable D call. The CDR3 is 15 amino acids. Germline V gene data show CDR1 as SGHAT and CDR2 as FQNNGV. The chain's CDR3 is CASSLGWQRKDERYF. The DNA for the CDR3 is TGTGCCAGCAGCTTAGGGTGGCAGAGAAAGGACGAGCGGTACTTC.